These 23 T cell receptor beta chains originate from one sample sequenced in a study of CD8 T cells in ankylosing spondylitis. Study-level points and caveats: One TCR beta motif, made up of under ten highly homologous variants, appeared characteristic of ankylosing spondylitis blood.

The antigens for these receptors are not known. TCRdb fed the 5' RACE reads into MiXCR, producing one record per CDR3 protein. The profile shows roughly 670,000 distinct CDR3 sequences, around 17% of them singletons. Sequenced sample: blood, either unsorted or a sorted T cell fraction (not recorded which). These receptors were taken from a male donor with ankylosing spondylitis.

There are many counts of this clonotype. The chain uses TRBV20-1 and TRBJ2-1; 7 bases agree with TRBD2. This CDR3 region has 17 residues. V trimming: 5 bases; J trimming: 0 bases; junction bases outside the gene matches: 13. Germline V gene sequence: CDR1 DFQATT, CDR2 SNEGSKA (reference sequence). CDR3 sequence: CSAPLWGGGVSYNEQFF. The DNA for the CDR3 is TGCAGTGCTCCACTGTGGGGCGGGGGTGTCTCCTACAATGAGCAGTTCTTC.

This clonotype was recorded a few times. The gene calls are TRBV29-1 and TRBJ1-2; possibly TRBD1 for D (6 bases). The CDR3 runs to 16 residues. The V gene's germline CDR1 is SQVTM and CDR2 ANQGSEA. Trimming took 3 bases from V and 0 from J, leaving 17 bases between them. Written as DNA, the CDR3 is TGCAGCGTTGATGGGGAAGACAGGACCTCTAACTATGGCTACACCTTC. Translating it yields CSVDGEDRTSNYGYTF. The full variable domain, with the rest looked up from reference TRBV29-1 and TRBJ1-2, is SAVISQKPSRDICQRGTSLTIQCQVDSQVTMMFWYRQQPGQSLTLIATANQGSEATYESGFVIDKFPISRPNLTFSTLTVSNMSPEDSSIYLCSVDGEDRTSNYGYTFGSGTRLTVV.

This clonotype was observed many times. This rearrangement joins TRBV20-1 to TRBJ1-2; weak D call: TRBD1 (6 bases). CDR1 DFQATT and CDR2 SNEGSKA come from the germline V gene (reference sequence). The CDR3 is 14 amino acids. V shed 3 bases and J shed 8 bases, with 19 bases lying between them. The CDR3, as DNA: TGCAGTGCTAGCGATACAGGGTACCAAGTGGGCTACACCTTC. Residues: CSASDTGYQVGYTF.

The V gene is TRBV11-2, the J gene TRBJ2-2; 7 nucleotides match TRBD2. The CDR3 runs to 15 residues. Unmatched junction bases numbered 10, after V lost 5 bases and J lost 7 bases. CDR1 is SGHAT, CDR2 FQNNGV, per germline. CDR3 loop: CASSTTGGSIGELFF. For the CDR3, the DNA is TGTGCCAGCAGCACCACGGGGGGTTCTATCGGGGAGCTGTTTTTT.

This clonotype showed up just a few times. The chain uses TRBV7-9 and TRBJ2-7; 8 positions match TRBD2. Germline V CDR1 and CDR2: SEHNR, FQNEAQ (reference sequence). The CDR3 consists of 16 residues. The V gene end was trimmed by 5 bases and the J gene end by 4 bases; junction bases not matched to a gene: 13. The CDR3 here is CASSPRTSQNAYEQYF. The CDR3 DNA follows: TGTGCCAGCAGCCCCCGGACTAGCCAAAATGCGTACGAGCAGTACTTC. Using reference TRBV7-9 and TRBJ2-7 for the parts outside the CDR3, the full variable domain is DTGVSQNPRHKITKRGQNVTFRCDPISEHNRLYWYRQTLGQGPEFLTYFQNEAQLEKSRLLSDRFSAERPKGSFSTLEIQRTEQGDSAMYLCASSPRTSQNAYEQYFGPGTRLTVT.

The V and J genes are TRBV7-2 and TRBJ2-1; 13 nucleotides line up with TRBD2. The junction had 11 bases not matched to a gene; V was cut back by 5 bases and J by 10 bases. Germline V gives CDR1 SGHTA, CDR2 FQGNSA. The CDR3 length is 16 residues. DNA of the CDR3: TGTGCCAGCAGCAACTTTGGGACTAGCGGGAACAGAGAGCAGTTCTTC. Amino acid sequence: CASSNFGTSGNREQFF. The full variable domain, with the rest looked up from reference TRBV7-2 and TRBJ2-1, is GAGVSQSPSNKVTEKGKDVELRCDPISGHTALYWYRQSLGQGLEFLIYFQGNSAPDKSGLPSDRFSAERTGGSVSTLTIQRTQQEDSAVYLCASSNFGTSGNREQFFGPGTRLTVL.

V and J are TRBV7-3 and TRBJ2-1; D gene ambiguous. The CDR3 runs to 15 residues. Germline CDR1 SGHTA, CDR2 FQGTGA. Trimming took 2 bases from V and 4 from J, leaving 12 bases between them. CDR3 sequence: CASSLSRLTYNEQFF. In DNA, the CDR3 is TGTGCCAGCAGCTTATCGCGGCTAACATACAATGAGCAGTTCTTC. Full variable domain (remainder filled in from reference TRBV7-3 and TRBJ2-1): GAGVSQTPSNKVTEKGKYVELRCDPISGHTALYWYRQSLGQGPEFLIYFQGTGAADDSGLPNDRFFAVRPEGSVSTLKIQRTERGDSAVYLCASSLSRLTYNEQFFGPGTRLTVL.

Worth noting for this clonotype: One end of the junction does not line up with germline, which may come from a read error. The V and J genes are TRBV12-3 or TRBV12-4 and TRBJ2-3; no clear D. The CDR3 is made up of 12 amino acids. This CDR3 is CTSSTLRYTQYF. CDR3 in DNA: TGTACCAGCAGTACCCTCCGTTATACGCAGTATTTT.

The CDR3 spells CAISPGTNGGTIYF. CDR3 coding DNA: TGTGCCATCAGCCCTGGAACCAACGGTGGCACCATATATTTT. The chain employs TRBV10-3 and TRBJ1-3; D gene ambiguous. V lost 6 bases, J lost 9 bases, and 18 bases lay in between. This CDR3 contains 14 residues. CDR1 and CDR2 (germline): ENHRY, SYGVKD.

The chain carries TRBV15 and TRBJ2-5; the D is unclear. The V gene lost 1 base and the J gene lost 4 bases, with 16 bases spanning the gap. Germline assignment: CDR1 LNHNV and CDR2 YYDKDF (reference sequence). The CDR3 consists of 16 residues. The CDR3 coding sequence is TGTGCCACCAGCAGAGCGAGCGCAGATCCTTCAGAGACCCAGTACTTC. Translated: CATSRASADPSETQYF.

A few counts support this clonotype. The chain employs TRBV7-3 and TRBJ2-3, with D unresolved. The V gene's germline CDR1 is SGHTA and CDR2 FQGTGA. V was cut by 0 bases and J by 5 bases, with 9 bases left in between. The CDR3 consists of 14 residues. CDR3 region: CASSLTLNGDTQYF. CDR3 nucleotide sequence: TGTGCCAGCAGCTTAACGCTGAACGGAGATACGCAGTATTTT.

CDR3 DNA: TGTGCCAGCAGCTTAGGACCCAGGGGTGATCAGCCCCAGCATTTT. This gives the protein CASSLGPRGDQPQHF. J is TRBJ1-5 and V is TRBV7-2; D perhaps matches TRBD1 (6 bases). The V gene lost 1 base and the J gene lost 5 bases, with 12 bases spanning the gap. Germline assignment: CDR1 SGHTA and CDR2 FQGNSA. This CDR3 contains 15 residues.

The chain combines TRBV24-1 with TRBJ2-5; 7 bases align to TRBD2. Trimming took 4 bases from V and 10 from J; bases not matched to a gene: 8. The CDR3 consists of 13 residues. Germline V CDR1 and CDR2: KGHDR, SFDVKD. The CDR3 DNA is TGTGCCACCAGTGAGGCCCCAGGGAGGGGCCAGTACTTC. Its translation is CATSEAPGRGQYF.

The chain joins TRBV6-4 to TRBJ2-1, with D possibly being TRBD1 (6 bases). This CDR3 has 13 residues. The germline CDR1 and CDR2 sequences are MRHNA and SNTAGT. The ends were cut back, 5 bases at V and 7 bases at J, with 12 bases in the middle. This CDR3 reads CASSCLRGNEQFF. Written as DNA, the CDR3 is TGTGCCAGCAGTTGCCTCAGGGGTAATGAGCAGTTCTTC.

The rearrangement joins TRBV5-6 to TRBJ2-2; tentative D call: TRBD1 (6 bases). The CDR3 contains 15 residues. Between the trimmed V and J ends, which lost 3 bases and 0 bases, there was a span of 9 bases. CDR1 is SGHDT, CDR2 YYEEEE, per germline. The CDR3 reads CASSSGQSNTGELFF. In DNA form, the CDR3 reads TGTGCCAGCAGCTCCGGACAGTCGAACACCGGGGAGCTGTTTTTT.

There are many counts of this clonotype. The chain couples TRBV5-1 to TRBJ2-3, with a possible D match to TRBD2 (6 bases). The CDR3 runs to 15 residues. Trimming took off 0 bases at V and 2 bases at J, with 10 bases between the two ends. The germline CDR1 and CDR2 sequences are SGHRS and YFSETQ. In DNA form, the CDR3 reads TGCGCCAGCAGCTTGGACGGGAGTAACACAGATACGCAGTATTTT. As protein: CASSLDGSNTDTQYF.

This clonotype has more than one count but fewer than ten. The chain has TRBV28 and TRBJ1-4; a weak D match, TRBD1 (5 bases). This CDR3 has 17 amino acids. Germline V gene sequence: CDR1 MDHEN, CDR2 SYDVKM. Trimming took 3 bases from V and 5 from J, leaving 19 bases between them. CDR3 coding DNA: TGTGCCAGCAGTTTTATTATTGGGGGAGGCCTCAATGAAAAACTGTTTTTT. Its translation is CASSFIIGGGLNEKLFF.

The chain links TRBV9 to TRBJ1-2; D unresolved. This CDR3 region has 14 residues. Per the germline V gene, CDR1 is SGDLS and CDR2 is YYNGEE. V was cut by 3 bases and J by 3 bases, with 12 bases left in between. The CDR3 reads CASSALKVDYGYTF. The CDR3 region has the DNA TGTGCCAGCAGCGCCTTGAAAGTGGACTATGGCTACACCTTC.

This clonotype was counted a few times. The chain is built from TRBV3-1 and TRBJ1-1, with 8 bases lining up with TRBD1. The CDR3 has 15 residues. V shed 7 bases and J 2 bases; nucleotides not matched to a gene: 9. The germline gives CDR1 LGHDT, CDR2 YNNKEL (reference sequence). The chain's CDR3 is CASTPRDRGNTEAFF. The DNA of the CDR3 is TGTGCCAGCACCCCCCGAGACAGGGGTAACACTGAAGCTTTCTTT.

This clonotype was detected a few times. V gene TRBV4-2 combines with J gene TRBJ2-3, with 8 bases that match TRBD2. Germline CDR1 reads LGHNA; CDR2 reads YNFKEQ. V lost 1 base to trimming and J lost 6 bases; unmatched junction nucleotides: 6. This CDR3 is 15 amino acids long. CDR3 DNA: TGTGCCAGCAGCCAAGTCGGGCTAGCGGGTGATACGCAGTATTTT. Translating it yields CASSQVGLAGDTQYF.

The gene calls are TRBV6-1 and TRBJ1-2; D is unresolved. CDR1 is MNHNS and CDR2 is SASEGT in the germline V gene. This CDR3 spans 10 amino acids. V shed 9 bases and J shed 8 bases, with 10 bases lying between them. CDR3 residues: CASLGEGYTF. CDR3 nucleotide sequence: TGTGCCAGTCTTGGGGAAGGCTACACCTTC.

This clonotype has ten or more counts. The genes are TRBV9 and TRBJ1-2; D gene ambiguous. Germline CDR1 SGDLS, CDR2 YYNGEE. Trimming cost V 3 bases and J 7 bases, with 13 bases left between them. The CDR3 has 13 residues. The DNA for the CDR3 is TGTGCCAGCAGCGGAGGCAGCAATTTTGGCTACACCTTC. Its protein product is CASSGGSNFGYTF.

This clonotype was detected a few times. The chain carries TRBV19 and TRBJ1-5; D remains ambiguous. The CDR3 length is 16 residues. Trimming took off 2 bases at V and 2 bases at J, with 13 bases between the two ends. The germline CDR1 and CDR2 sequences are LNHDA and SQIVND (reference sequence). This CDR3 reads CASSILGKSGNQPQHF. The CDR3 nucleotides read TGTGCCAGTAGTATACTGGGGAAGTCCGGCAATCAGCCCCAGCATTTT. Drawing the rest from reference TRBV19 and TRBJ1-5, the complete variable domain is DGGITQSPKYLFRKEGQNVTLSCEQNLNHDAMYWYRQDPGQGLRLIYYSQIVNDFQKGDIAEGYSVSREKKESFPLTVTSAQKNPTAFYLCASSILGKSGNQPQHFGDGTRLSIL.